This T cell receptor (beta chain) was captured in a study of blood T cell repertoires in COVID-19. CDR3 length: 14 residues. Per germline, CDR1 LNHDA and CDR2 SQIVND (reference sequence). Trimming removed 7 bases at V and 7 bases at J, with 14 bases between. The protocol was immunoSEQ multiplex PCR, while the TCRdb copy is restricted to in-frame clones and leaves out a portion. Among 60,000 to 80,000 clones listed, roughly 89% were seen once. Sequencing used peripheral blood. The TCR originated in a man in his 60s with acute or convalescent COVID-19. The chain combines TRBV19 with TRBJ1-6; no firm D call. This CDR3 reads CASTERAENSPLHF. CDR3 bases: TGTGCCAGTACCGAGCGGGCGGAAAATTCACCCCTCCACTTT. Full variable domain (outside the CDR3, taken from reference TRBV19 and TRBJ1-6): DGGITQSPKYLFRKEGQNVTLSCEQNLNHDAMYWYRQDPGQGLRLIYYSQIVNDFQKGDIAEGYSVSREKKESFPLTVTSAQKNPTAFYLCASTERAENSPLHFGNGTRLTVT.